The 22 T cell receptor beta chains below were found in one sample sequenced in a study of T cell responses to AZD1222 COVID-19 vaccine. Sequencing used immunoSEQ multiplex PCR; TCRdb keeps in-frame clones, though not all of them. The table for this sample gives about 140,000 clones. Material: peripheral blood. The source is an adult in good health.

V usage is TRBV7-8 and J usage is TRBJ1-1, with D maybe TRBD1 (5 bases). V lost 7 bases and J lost 5, with 20 bases in between. Germline V gene data show CDR1 as SGHVS and CDR2 as FQNEAQ. The CDR3 length is 15 residues. The CDR3 DNA reads as TGTGCCAGCAACCTAGTGGAGGGGCCTGTAACTGAAGCTTTCTTT. Amino acids: CASNLVEGPVTEAFF.

The CDR3 loop is CASTPPGASGYEQYF. The CDR3, as DNA: TGTGCCAGCACCCCCCCAGGAGCGTCCGGCTACGAGCAGTACTTC. The chain combines TRBV6-2 or TRBV6-3 with TRBJ2-7; D ambiguous. Germline CDR1 MNHEY, CDR2 SVGEGT. V lost 7 bases, J lost 3 bases, and 19 bases lay in between. This CDR3 is built from 15 residues.

V and J are TRBV19 and TRBJ1-5; D is undetermined. Germline CDR1 LNHDA, CDR2 SQIVND (reference sequence). The CDR3 is made up of 16 amino acids. V was clipped by 3 bases and J by 5 bases, with 17 bases between them. The CDR3 DNA follows: TGTGCCAGTAGTATGTTGGTCAGCGCAGGAGATCAGCCCCAGCATTTT. Its translation is CASSMLVSAGDQPQHF.

The rearrangement joins TRBV19 to TRBJ2-3, with a tentative D call TRBD2 (5 bases). The V gene lost 2 bases and the J gene lost 3 bases, with 18 bases spanning the gap. The CDR3 has 17 residues. Per germline, CDR1 LNHDA and CDR2 SQIVND (reference sequence). In DNA form, the CDR3 reads TGTGCCAGTAGTATACCCCGGGCCCTCGGGGTTACAGATACGCAGTATTTT. This translates into CASSIPRALGVTDTQYF.

The chain joins TRBV27 to TRBJ1-2, with D unresolved. Per the germline V gene, CDR1 is MNHEY and CDR2 is SMNVEV (reference sequence). The CDR3 loop spans 13 amino acids. V shed 8 bases and J shed 2 bases, with 12 bases lying between them. The CDR3 nucleotides are TGTGCCAGCCGTCTTAGGCCGAACTATGGCTACACCTTC. Its translation is CASRLRPNYGYTF.

The chain recombines TRBV4-1 with TRBJ1-5; no clear D gene. V lost 1 base to trimming and J lost 4 bases, with 5 bases between them. CDR1 and CDR2 (germline): MGHRA, YSYEKL. The CDR3 has 13 amino acids. CDR3 sequence (DNA): TGCGCCAGCAGCCAAGCCCCTAATCAGCCCCAGCATTTT. As protein: CASSQAPNQPQHF.

The chain links TRBV11-2 to TRBJ2-3; possible D gene TRBD2, 7 bases. Germline CDR1 is SGHAT and CDR2 is FQNNGV. CDR3 length equals 16 residues. Trimming shortened V by 1 base and J by 1 base, and 12 bases separated the two germline ends. CDR3 sequence reads: CASSLVGGAGTDTQYF. CDR3 nucleotides: TGTGCCAGCAGCTTAGTAGGGGGGGCGGGCACAGATACGCAGTATTTT.

The CDR3 DNA reads TGTGCCAGCTCACCACCCGGGACAGGGAGGAATCAGCCCCAGCATTTT. Translation gives CASSPPGTGRNQPQHF. The gene calls are TRBV18 and TRBJ1-5, with 9 bases aligning to TRBD1. The CDR3 length is 16 residues. Germline V gives CDR1 KGHSH, CDR2 LQKENI. V dropped 0 bases and J dropped 4; count of bases not matched to a gene: 4.

The V gene is TRBV6-5, the J gene TRBJ2-2; D gene ambiguous. V lost 2 bases to trimming and J lost 4 bases, with 2 bases between them. Germline lookup yields CDR1 MNHEY and CDR2 SVGAGI. The CDR3 is made up of 12 amino acids. CDR3 sequence (DNA): TGTGCCAGCAGTTACACCACCGGGGAGCTGTTTTTT. Translated: CASSYTTGELFF.

The CDR3 is CASSLEGIDNQPQHF. The CDR3 coding sequence is TGTGCCAGCAGCTTAGAGGGTATTGACAATCAGCCCCAGCATTTT. The V call is TRBV7-9, the J call TRBJ1-5, with D unclear. The CDR3 spans 15 residues. Germline V gene lookup returns CDR1 SEHNR and CDR2 FQNEAQ (reference sequence). Trimming left V 1 base short and J 3 bases short, with 10 bases between.

The gene calls are TRBV19 and TRBJ1-3; D unclear. This CDR3 has 14 amino acids. With 5 bases removed from V and 0 bases from J, the gap between germline ends came to 8 bases. Germline-derived CDR1 and CDR2 are LNHDA and SQIVND (reference sequence). The CDR3, as DNA: TGTGCCAGTAGTTCCTCCCTCTCTGGAAACACCATATATTTT. This translates into CASSSSLSGNTIYF.

The CDR3 DNA is TGTGCCAGCAGATTGGATAGCAATCAGCCCCAGCATTTT. Protein sequence: CASRLDSNQPQHF. The rearrangement links TRBV6-5 to TRBJ1-5; D not certain. The V end lost 6 bases, the J end lost 0 bases, and 6 bases lay between the germline ends. Germline assignment: CDR1 MNHEY and CDR2 SVGAGI. This CDR3 has 13 amino acids.

This sequence joins TRBV4-2 and TRBJ2-3; 8 bases line up with TRBD2. The junction had 11 bases not matched to a gene; V was cut back by 2 bases and J by 4 bases. The CDR3 spans 17 residues. Germline CDR1 is LGHNA and CDR2 is YNFKEQ. CDR3 residues: CASSQPPRGGVSDTQYF. DNA of the CDR3: TGTGCCAGCAGCCAACCCCCCCGGGGGGGAGTCTCAGATACGCAGTATTTT.

CDR3 bases: TGTGCCAGCAGCCAGTTGGTCTATGGCTACACCTTC. Residues: CASSQLVYGYTF. The chain uses TRBV4-2 and TRBJ1-2; D is unclear. V was cut by 3 bases and J by 4 bases, with 6 bases left in between. Germline CDR1 LGHNA, CDR2 YNFKEQ. The CDR3 is 12 residues long.

The V call is TRBV5-4, the J call TRBJ2-5; 8 nucleotides match TRBD1. Germline CDR1 reads SGHNT; CDR2 reads YYREEE (reference sequence). There are 15 residues in the CDR3. V lost 3 bases, J lost 4 bases, and 8 bases stayed unmatched. CDR3 sequence: CASSSTGVSGETQYF. For the CDR3, the DNA is TGTGCCAGCAGCTCGACAGGGGTTTCTGGAGAGACCCAGTACTTC.

The chain has TRBV6-5 and TRBJ2-3; 9 bases are shared with TRBD1. Germline CDR1 reads MNHEY; CDR2 reads SVGAGI. The CDR3 sequence is 15 residues long. Trimming cost V 10 bases and J 4 bases; bases outside gene matches: 12. CDR3 loop: CAISRDRVGSDTQYF. In nucleotides, the CDR3 is TGTGCCATCTCAAGGGACAGGGTAGGATCAGATACGCAGTATTTT.

The chain is built from TRBV3-1 (or the pseudogene TRBV3-2) and TRBJ1-5; 7 bases match TRBD1. CDR3 length equals 14 residues. Losses at the gene ends were 4 bases for V and 7 bases for J; bases not matched to a gene: 7. Germline values: CDR1 LGHDT, CDR2 YNNKEL (reference sequence). This CDR3 is CASSPRQGRQPQHF. The CDR3 DNA reads as TGTGCCAGCAGCCCCCGACAGGGAAGGCAGCCCCAGCATTTT.

J is TRBJ1-2 and V is TRBV7-2; D remains ambiguous. The germline gives CDR1 SGHTA, CDR2 FQGNSA. There are 15 residues in the CDR3. The V end was cut by 1 base, the J end by 4 bases, with 13 bases between. CDR3 in amino acids: CASSLVLDGPYGYTF. In DNA, the CDR3 is TGTGCCAGCAGCTTAGTTCTAGACGGACCCTATGGCTACACCTTC.

Details on this clone: The sample contains more than one DNA sequence encoding this CDR3. The chain combines TRBV18 with TRBJ1-1, with a tentative D call TRBD1 (6 bases). The CDR3 contains 14 residues. V lost 3 bases to trimming and J lost 0 bases, with 8 bases between them. Germline V gene data show CDR1 as KGHSH and CDR2 as LQKENI. The CDR3 is CASSPQGMNTEAFF. The CDR3, as DNA: TGTGCCAGCTCACCCCAGGGGATGAACACTGAAGCTTTCTTT.

The chain joins TRBV21-1 to TRBJ1-6; the D call in the table, TRBD1, was not verified against the DNA. TRBV21-1 is a documented pseudogene. The CDR3 totals 14 residues. The CDR3 here is CATAHRQGKRPLHF. The CDR3 nucleotides read TGTGCCACCGCCCACAGACAAGGAAAACGACCCCTCCACTTT.

The chain carries TRBV5-1 and TRBJ2-1, with a possible D match to TRBD1 (5 bases). V was trimmed by 3 bases and J by 9 bases, leaving 22 bases between them. Germline loops: CDR1 SGHRS, CDR2 YFSETQ. CDR3 size: 16 residues. CDR3 coding DNA: TGCGCCAGCAGCTCTCAAGGGGTCCCCCGGAACGGTGAGCAGTTCTTC. Amino acid sequence: CASSSQGVPRNGEQFF.

The V gene is TRBV18, the J gene TRBJ1-2, with 7 bases lining up with TRBD1. This CDR3 spans 14 amino acids. Trimming removed 0 bases from V and 8 bases from J; junction bases left unmatched: 6. The germline gives CDR1 KGHSH, CDR2 LQKENI. Here the CDR3 reads CASSPPVQGFGYTF. CDR3 sequence (DNA): TGTGCCAGCTCACCACCGGTACAGGGGTTCGGCTACACCTTC.